Listed below are T cell receptor beta chains from one sample, sequenced in a study of Ad26.COV2.S vaccination and SARS-CoV-2 variants. This table comes from immunoSEQ multiplex PCR, and its TCRdb copy is limited to in-frame clones, with some not included. Among about 390,000 clones listed, about 90% were seen once. This specimen was peripheral blood, taken in a trial of Ad26.COV2.S vaccine versus placebo. The receptors derive from a person between 18 and 65 years old who received the Ad26.COV2.S COVID-19 vaccine or a placebo. The conserved cysteine and the conserved F or W are not part of the CDR3 here. Each record gives: V gene, CDR3 protein.

TRBV7-9	ASSLPDRVVVLSGELF
TRBV7-6	ASSPGGAGGLYEQY
TRBV12-3/TRBV12-4	ASSSIYGYT
TRBV6-5	ASSQFGTGELF
TRBV7-9	ASSSGQVSDTQY
TRBV7-2	ASSLAALAGDYLLYNEQF
TRBV18	ASSEQGTGNTIY
TRBV19	ASSIWDNTEAF
TRBV6-5	ASSYLQGVYEQY
TRBV18	ASSPIPVTSGANVLT
TRBV19	ASCRGPWGTGDTEAF
TRBV2	ASGTGTGNEQY
TRBV5-1	ASSLAGLKGEQY
TRBV4-3	ASSHSATGQTYEQY
TRBV7-2	ASSFFGDLYQPQH
TRBV5-4	ASSGGDSLKFYEQY
TRBV10-3	AIRPGTSGRQAYQETQY
TRBV6-5	ASSYFGQGGINEQF
TRBV7-2	ASSLAVRLYVQY
TRBV19	ASSMRNTEAF
TRBV6-5	ASSKTGIAGELF
TRBV24-1	ATSDTGTGGADTQY
TRBV7-9	ASSGRLGANEKLF
TRBV4-3	ASSQVRGQVRSQNIQY
TRBV30	ACQRGAYEQY
TRBV19	ASSAPGNQPQH
TRBV3-1/TRBV3-2	ASRHGGARVQETQY
TRBV2	ASGAGGLQETQY
TRBV9	ASSVTGINGYT
TRBV7-9	ASSSTRDKSSYEQY
TRBV7-2	ASSLLIQETQY
TRBV11-2	ASSPQRGVRRSSYNEQF
TRBV9	ASSLTATNEKLF
TRBV6-5	ASSWDSGTDTQY
TRBV7-2	ASSPGGGREKLF
TRBV6-6	ASSGSAYTQY
TRBV28	ASRHDSYTEAF
TRBV30	AWSTGFGYGYT
TRBV15	ATSRDWGTGELF
TRBV11-2	ASSPWDQVTDTQY
TRBV6-5	ASRGRGSQNYGYT
TRBV5-1	ASSLGGTGGTEAF
TRBV3-1/TRBV3-2	ASSQAPGLTGELF
TRBV4-3	ASSQDSGGGPSTQY
TRBV6-1	ASSEVAGASYEQY
TRBV7-2	ASSLTGTGAYEQY
TRBV7-9	ASNEYGELF
TRBV6-5	ASSYPRQGNSPLH